This T cell receptor (beta chain) stems from a study of CD8 T cells in Susac syndrome. The junction had 9 bases not matched to a gene; V was cut back by 4 bases and J by 4 bases. Germline CDR1 and CDR2: KGHDR and SFDVKD. This CDR3 region has 16 residues. Note on this clonotype: Its antigen is unidentified.

The multiple sclerosis control group comprised treatment-naive patients with stable or active relapsing-remitting disease. Study results and caveats: By the study's own acknowledgment, its TCR sequencing and HLA analysis included relatively few individuals.

With random hexamers, reverse transcription was performed on about 0.5 to 1 ug of RNA. Via MiXCR, TCRdb re-called the immunoSEQ multiplex PCR reads, giving one row per CDR3 protein. This table has tens of thousands of distinct CDR3 sequences, 75% to 95% appearing once. The source of this sequence is a human donor with multiple sclerosis. Sequencing was done on a sample of CD8+ T cells from PBMCs. The chain recombines TRBV24-1 with TRBJ2-3, with 8 positions matching TRBD2. For the CDR3, the DNA is TGTGCCACCAGTGACTTGAAGCGGGAGAGACCAGATACGCAGTATTTT. It is translated as CATSDLKRERPDTQYF.